The 18 T cell receptor beta chains below come from one sample, sequenced in a study of T cell repertoires in cytomegalovirus infection. TCRdb recomputed calls from the reads with MiXCR, one row per CDR3 protein. The sample shows a few hundred thousand distinct CDR3 sequences, about a sixth of them seen only once. The sample consisted of PBMCs. These receptors all stem from a human donor in good health (CMV status not recorded). Some clones in this sample may be carry-over from other donors' samples.

This chain joins TRBV6-2 or TRBV6-3 and TRBJ1-1, with a weak D call TRBD1 (5 bases). V was pared by 5 bases and J by 1 base, with 20 bases between. Germline V lookup: CDR1 MNHEY, CDR2 SVGEGT. This CDR3 contains 17 residues. This CDR3 is CASSGTGRSGGNTEAFF. The CDR3 nucleotides read TGTGCCAGCAGTGGTACGGGACGTAGCGGAGGGAACACTGAAGCTTTCTTT.

This clonotype was seen repeatedly, ten times or more. The rearrangement uses TRBV7-9 and TRBJ1-1, with 9 bases lining up with TRBD1. The length of the CDR3 is 14 residues. The germline gives CDR1 SEHNR, CDR2 FQNEAQ (reference sequence). Trimming took 5 bases from V and 5 from J; bases not matched to a gene: 6. The CDR3, as DNA: TGTGCCAGCAGCGCGGGACAGGGTTCAACTGAAGCTTTCTTT. This encodes CASSAGQGSTEAFF.

The chain carries TRBV7-2 and TRBJ2-6, with D perhaps TRBD1 (5 bases). V lost 6 bases and J 0 bases, leaving 9 bases between the germline ends. The CDR3 length is 15 residues. The germline gives CDR1 SGHTA, CDR2 FQGNSA. This chain's CDR3 is CASRDIRSGANVLTF. In nucleotides, the CDR3 is TGTGCCAGCAGGGACATTCGCTCTGGGGCCAACGTCCTGACTTTC.

To note about this clonotype: A much larger clonotype is one base distant, so this may be a read error. The CDR3 does not close with the conserved phenylalanine or tryptophan, likely indicating a read error. The chain joins TRBV7-9 to TRBJ1-1, with D unclear. The germline V gene encodes CDR1 SEHNR and CDR2 FQNEAQ (reference sequence). The CDR3 is 13 amino acids. V was shortened by 5 bases and J by 0 bases, with 7 bases between the two germline ends. The DNA of the CDR3 is TGTGCCAGCAGCCCCAACATGAACACTGAAGCTTTCCTT. Protein: CASSPNMNTEAFL.

There are a few counts of this clonotype. The V call is TRBV5-5, the J call TRBJ2-2; possibly TRBD1 or TRBD2 for D (6 bases each). In germline, CDR1 is SGHKS, CDR2 YYEKEE (reference sequence). This CDR3 region has 17 residues. Trimming pared 6 bases from V and 7 bases from J, leaving 25 bases between. CDR3 residues: CASTPRDGGPGIGELFF. The CDR3 nucleotides are TGTGCCAGCACCCCGAGGGATGGGGGGCCCGGGATCGGGGAGCTGTTTTTT.

The chain joins TRBV7-8 to TRBJ2-5; TRBD2 aligns across 12 bases. CDR3 length: 18 residues. Per the germline V gene, CDR1 is SGHVS and CDR2 is FQNEAQ. After removal of 6 bases from V and 0 bases from J, the junction contained 11 bases not matched to a gene. The CDR3 reads CASRARLAGARYQETQYF. CDR3 coding DNA: TGTGCCAGCAGAGCTCGACTAGCGGGGGCCCGGTACCAAGAGACCCAGTACTTC.

The table lists this clonotype with many counts. This chain links TRBV7-2 with TRBJ2-7; a possible D gene is TRBD2 (6 bases). The CDR3 covers 14 residues. V lost 8 bases, J lost 4 bases, and 18 bases lay in between. Per the germline V gene, CDR1 is SGHTA and CDR2 is FQGNSA. CDR3 DNA: TGTGCCAGCCCCCTTTGGGGGGTAGTGTACGAGCAGTACTTC. Translated, it gives CASPLWGVVYEQYF.

Many counts were recorded for this clonotype. The rearrangement joins TRBV7-2 to TRBJ2-5, with 7 bases matching TRBD2. After removal of 5 bases from V and 9 bases from J, the junction contained 15 bases not matched to a gene. The length of the CDR3 is 15 residues. The germline V gene encodes CDR1 SGHTA and CDR2 FQGNSA. The chain's CDR3 is CASSTDLAVTGAQYF. CDR3 coding DNA: TGTGCCAGCAGCACGGATCTAGCGGTGACGGGGGCCCAGTACTTC.

This clonotype was observed a few times. This rearrangement joins TRBV6-2 or TRBV6-3 to TRBJ2-7; D ambiguous. CDR1 is MNHEY, CDR2 SVGEGT, per germline. CDR3 length: 12 residues. V was trimmed by 0 bases and J by 7 bases, leaving 7 bases between them. CDR3: CASSYSTGEQYF. CDR3 DNA sequence: TGTGCCAGCAGTTACTCGACCGGGGAGCAGTACTTC.

This clonotype has at least ten counts. V and J are TRBV7-2 and TRBJ2-3; 11 nucleotides align to TRBD2. CDR3 size: 15 residues. CDR1 is SGHTA, CDR2 FQGNSA, per germline. V lost 3 bases, J lost 4 bases, and 3 bases stayed unmatched. CDR3 region: CASSFTLAGADTQYF. CDR3 sequence (DNA): TGTGCCAGCAGCTTTACACTAGCGGGGGCAGATACGCAGTATTTT.

This clonotype was recorded a few times. The chain carries TRBV19 and TRBJ2-2; no clear D. Trimming left V 3 bases short and J 1 base short, with 6 bases between. The CDR3 is made up of 14 amino acids. CDR1 LNHDA and CDR2 SQIVND come from the germline V gene (reference sequence). CDR3 in DNA: TGTGCCAGTAGTATGGATTGGAACACCGGGGAGCTGTTTTTT. The encoded protein is CASSMDWNTGELFF.

This chain uses TRBV18 with TRBJ2-3; 7 bases fit TRBD1. The germline V gene encodes CDR1 KGHSH and CDR2 LQKENI. The CDR3 length is 15 residues. J gave up 0 bases and V 5 bases, and 5 bases lay outside the gene matches. Here the CDR3 DNA reads TGTGCCAGCTCATCCCGGACAGGAAGCACAGATACGCAGTATTTT. Its translation is CASSSRTGSTDTQYF.

V usage is TRBV28 and J usage is TRBJ2-1, with 9 bases fitting TRBD1. The CDR3 extends over 12 amino acids. Germline lookup yields CDR1 MDHEN and CDR2 SYDVKM. Germline trimming cut 6 bases from V and 12 bases from J; bases unmatched to any gene: 6. The CDR3 sequence is CASSRQGVRQFF. DNA for the CDR3: TGTGCCAGCAGCCGACAGGGGGTAAGGCAGTTCTTC. The variable domain in full, completed from reference TRBV28 and TRBJ2-1, reads DVKVTQSSRYLVKRTGEKVFLECVQDMDHENMFWYRQDPGLGLRLIYFSYDVKMKEKGDIPEGYSVSREKKERFSLILESASTNQTSMYLCASSRQGVRQFFGPGTRLTVL.

CDR3 residues: CSVEPGAMNTEAFF. The CDR3 DNA follows: TGCAGCGTTGAGCCAGGGGCTATGAACACTGAAGCTTTCTTT. The chain carries TRBV29-1 and TRBJ1-1, with D maybe TRBD1 (6 bases). This CDR3 comprises 14 residues. Trimming took 3 bases from V and 0 from J, leaving 11 bases between them. Germline V gene sequence: CDR1 SQVTM, CDR2 ANQGSEA.

This clonotype was seen a handful of times. The chain links TRBV12-3 or TRBV12-4 to TRBJ2-7; 10 bases align to TRBD2. V dropped 8 bases and J dropped 3; count of bases not matched to a gene: 7. The length of the CDR3 is 14 residues. This CDR3 reads CASRPGLADYEQYF. The CDR3 DNA is TGTGCCAGCCGCCCCGGACTAGCGGACTACGAGCAGTACTTC.

The chain uses TRBV4-1 and TRBJ2-7; no reliable D call. Germline CDR1 MGHRA, CDR2 YSYEKL. V was trimmed by 0 bases and J by 2 bases, leaving 8 bases between them. The CDR3 has 14 amino acids. Written as DNA, the CDR3 is TGCGCCAGCAGCCAAGAGGTAGTGACCTACGAGCAGTACTTC. The encoded protein is CASSQEVVTYEQYF.

This clonotype has just a few counts. The chain is built from TRBV20-1 and TRBJ2-5; TRBD2 matches at 14 bases. The CDR3 loop spans 17 amino acids. Looked up from germline, CDR1 is DFQATT and CDR2 is SNEGSKA (reference sequence). V dropped 0 bases and J dropped 7; count of bases not matched to a gene: 10. This chain's CDR3 is CSARDRRLAGGRGTQYF. The CDR3 coding sequence is TGCAGTGCTAGAGATAGGAGACTAGCGGGGGGGAGGGGGACCCAGTACTTC.

In its sample, this clonotype was seen a few times. This chain uses TRBV12-3 or TRBV12-4 with TRBJ2-1; possible D gene TRBD1, 6 bases. The CDR3 is made up of 14 amino acids. V gave up 1 base and J gave up 6 bases, with 10 bases separating them. CDR3 coding DNA: TGTGCCAGCAGTTTAGTTCCAGGGGCCAATGAGCAGTTCTTC. Its protein is CASSLVPGANEQFF.